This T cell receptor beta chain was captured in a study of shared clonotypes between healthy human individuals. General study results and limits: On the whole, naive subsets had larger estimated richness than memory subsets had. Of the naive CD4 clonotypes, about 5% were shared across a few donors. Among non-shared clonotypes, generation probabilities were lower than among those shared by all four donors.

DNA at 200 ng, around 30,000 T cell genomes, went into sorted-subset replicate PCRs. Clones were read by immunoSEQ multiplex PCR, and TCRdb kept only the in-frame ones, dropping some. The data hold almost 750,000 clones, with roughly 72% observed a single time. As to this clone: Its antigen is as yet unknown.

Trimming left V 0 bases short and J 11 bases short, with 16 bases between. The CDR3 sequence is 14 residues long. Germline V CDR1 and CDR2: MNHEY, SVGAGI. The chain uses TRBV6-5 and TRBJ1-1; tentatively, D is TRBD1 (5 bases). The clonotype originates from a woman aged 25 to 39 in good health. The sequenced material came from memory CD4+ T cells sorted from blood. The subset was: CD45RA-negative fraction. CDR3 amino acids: CASSYSGFPRVAFF. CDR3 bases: TGTGCCAGCAGTTACTCGGGCTTCCCCAGGGTGGCTTTCTTT.